This TCR beta chain was recovered during a study of blood T cell repertoires in COVID-19. Study-wide background: The samples span acute and convalescent COVID-19 from the United States, Italy and Spain. The cDNA or gDNA used as material had been derived from T cells, B-cell-depleted T cells, or PBMCs.

Germline assignment: CDR1 LNHDA and CDR2 SQIVND (reference sequence). With 7 bases removed from V and 0 bases from J, the gap between germline ends came to 16 bases. The CDR3 contains 16 residues. Per the original data handling: Amplified reference gene primers provided the basis for estimating nucleated cell counts. TCRdb's table, derived via immunoSEQ multiplex PCR, lists solely in-frame clones and lacks some. The D gene and trimming were derived from the DNA, and the V and J assignments and clone size from that table. Here the sample spans some 200,000 clones, roughly 80% being singletons. The TCR was taken from a woman of 80 years or more with active or convalescent COVID-19. The chain is built from TRBV19 and TRBJ2-1; possible D gene TRBD2, 5 bases. What was sequenced was peripheral blood. The CDR3 spells CASKVAGPSSYNEQFF. As DNA, the CDR3 is TGTGCCAGTAAGGTTGCGGGCCCGAGCTCCTACAATGAGCAGTTCTTC.